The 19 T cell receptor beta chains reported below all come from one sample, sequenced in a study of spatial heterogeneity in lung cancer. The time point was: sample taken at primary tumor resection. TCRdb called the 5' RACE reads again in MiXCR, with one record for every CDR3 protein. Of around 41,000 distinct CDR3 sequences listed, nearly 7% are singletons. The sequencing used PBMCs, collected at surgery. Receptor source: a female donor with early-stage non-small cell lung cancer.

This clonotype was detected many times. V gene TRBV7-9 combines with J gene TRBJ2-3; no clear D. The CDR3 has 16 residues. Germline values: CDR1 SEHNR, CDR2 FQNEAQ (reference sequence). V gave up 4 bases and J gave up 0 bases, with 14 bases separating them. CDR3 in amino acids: CASSSLMGSSTDTQYF. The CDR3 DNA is TGTGCCAGCAGCTCGCTTATGGGCTCTAGCACAGATACGCAGTATTTT.

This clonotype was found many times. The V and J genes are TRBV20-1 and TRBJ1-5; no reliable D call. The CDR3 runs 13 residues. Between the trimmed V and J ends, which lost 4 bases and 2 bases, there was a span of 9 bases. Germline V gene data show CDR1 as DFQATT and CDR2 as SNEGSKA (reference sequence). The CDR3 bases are TGCAGTGCTATAGTATTGGGCAATCAGCCCCAGCATTTT. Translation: CSAIVLGNQPQHF.

The CDR3 loop reads CASSLEGFRGEAFF. CDR3 in DNA: TGTGCCAGCAGCTTAGAAGGGTTTAGGGGAGAAGCTTTCTTT. This chain uses TRBV7-9 with TRBJ1-1; TRBD1 might be the D (5 bases). Germline CDR1 is SEHNR and CDR2 is FQNEAQ (reference sequence). This CDR3 contains 14 residues. With 1 base removed from V and 8 bases from J, the gap between germline ends came to 14 bases.

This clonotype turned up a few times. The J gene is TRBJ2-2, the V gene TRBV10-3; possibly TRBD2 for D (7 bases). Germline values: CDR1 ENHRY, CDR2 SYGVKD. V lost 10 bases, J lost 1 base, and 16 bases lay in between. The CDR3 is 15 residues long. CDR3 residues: CASAAGALNTGELFF. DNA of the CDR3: TGTGCCAGCGCCGCGGGGGCCCTGAACACCGGGGAGCTGTTTTTT.

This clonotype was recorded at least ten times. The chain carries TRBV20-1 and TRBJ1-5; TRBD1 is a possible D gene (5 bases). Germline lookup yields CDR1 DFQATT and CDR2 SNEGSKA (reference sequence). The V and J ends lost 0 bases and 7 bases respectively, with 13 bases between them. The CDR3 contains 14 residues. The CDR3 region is CSARDHGTGQPQHF. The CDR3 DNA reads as TGCAGTGCTAGAGATCACGGGACCGGACAGCCCCAGCATTTT.

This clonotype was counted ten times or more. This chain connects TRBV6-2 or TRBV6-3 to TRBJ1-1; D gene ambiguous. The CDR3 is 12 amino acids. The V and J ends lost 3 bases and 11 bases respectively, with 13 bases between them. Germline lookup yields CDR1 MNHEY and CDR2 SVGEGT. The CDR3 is CASSYASLRAFF. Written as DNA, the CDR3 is TGTGCCAGCAGTTATGCTTCCCTTCGTGCTTTCTTT.

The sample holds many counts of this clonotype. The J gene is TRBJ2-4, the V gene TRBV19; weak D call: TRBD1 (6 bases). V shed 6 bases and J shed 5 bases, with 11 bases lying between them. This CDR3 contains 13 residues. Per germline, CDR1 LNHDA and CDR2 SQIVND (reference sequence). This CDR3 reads CASRQGPQNIQYF. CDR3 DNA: TGTGCCAGTAGGCAGGGGCCCCAAAACATTCAGTACTTC.

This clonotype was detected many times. The CDR3 DNA reads as TGTGCCAGTAGTTTACAGGGGGGTGATTCACCCCTCCACTTT. Translation gives CASSLQGGDSPLHF. This chain uses TRBV19 with TRBJ1-6, with 8 bases that match TRBD1. The CDR3 covers 14 residues. Germline V CDR1 and CDR2: LNHDA, SQIVND (reference sequence). J gave up 8 bases and V 5 bases, and 5 bases lay outside the gene matches.

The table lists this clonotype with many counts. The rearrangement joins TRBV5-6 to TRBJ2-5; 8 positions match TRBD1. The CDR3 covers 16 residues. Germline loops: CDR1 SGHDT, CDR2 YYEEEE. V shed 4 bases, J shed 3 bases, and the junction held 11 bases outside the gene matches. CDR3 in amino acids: CASSPDRTTGEETQYF. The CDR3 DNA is TGTGCCAGCAGCCCGGATCGGACGACAGGGGAAGAGACCCAGTACTTC. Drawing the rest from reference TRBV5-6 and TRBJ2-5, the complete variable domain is DAGVTQSPTHLIKTRGQQVTLRCSPKSGHDTVSWYQQALGQGPQFIFQYYEEEERQRGNFPDRFSGHQFPNYSSELNVNALLLGDSALYLCASSPDRTTGEETQYFGPGTRLLVL.

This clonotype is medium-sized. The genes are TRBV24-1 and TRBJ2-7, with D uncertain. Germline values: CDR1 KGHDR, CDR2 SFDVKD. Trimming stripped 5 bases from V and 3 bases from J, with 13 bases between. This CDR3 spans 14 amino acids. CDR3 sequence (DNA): TGTGCCACCAGTGCCACCGGGCCAAACTACGAGCAGTACTTC. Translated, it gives CATSATGPNYEQYF.

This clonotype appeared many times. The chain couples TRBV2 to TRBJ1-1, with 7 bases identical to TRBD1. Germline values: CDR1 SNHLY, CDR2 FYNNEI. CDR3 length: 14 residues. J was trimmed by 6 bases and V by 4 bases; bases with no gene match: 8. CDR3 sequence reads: CASSGTLGTAEAFF. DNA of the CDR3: TGTGCCAGCAGTGGCACCTTGGGGACAGCTGAAGCTTTCTTT.

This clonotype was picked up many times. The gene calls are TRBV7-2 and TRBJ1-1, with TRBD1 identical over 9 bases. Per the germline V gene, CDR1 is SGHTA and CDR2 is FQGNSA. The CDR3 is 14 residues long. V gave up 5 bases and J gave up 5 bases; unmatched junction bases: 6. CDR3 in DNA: TGTGCCAGCAGCCCCGGACAGGGGAGAACTGAAGCTTTCTTT. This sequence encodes CASSPGQGRTEAFF.

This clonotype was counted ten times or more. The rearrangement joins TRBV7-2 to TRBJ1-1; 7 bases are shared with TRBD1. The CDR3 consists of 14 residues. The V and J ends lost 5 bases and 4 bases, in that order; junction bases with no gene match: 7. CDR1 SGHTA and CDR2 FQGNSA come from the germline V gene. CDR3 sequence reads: CASSIRQGRTEAFF. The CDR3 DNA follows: TGTGCCAGCAGCATAAGACAGGGCCGCACTGAAGCTTTCTTT.

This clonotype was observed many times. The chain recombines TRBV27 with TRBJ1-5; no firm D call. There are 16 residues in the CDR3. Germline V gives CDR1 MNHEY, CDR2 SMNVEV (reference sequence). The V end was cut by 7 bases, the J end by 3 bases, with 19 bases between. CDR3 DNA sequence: TGTGCCAGCAAATCGAGTTCCGGCGGAGACAATCAGCCCCAGCATTTT. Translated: CASKSSSGGDNQPQHF.

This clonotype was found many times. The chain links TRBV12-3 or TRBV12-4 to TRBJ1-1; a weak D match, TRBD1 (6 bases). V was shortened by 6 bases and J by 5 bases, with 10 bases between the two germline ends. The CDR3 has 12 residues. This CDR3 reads CASRYTGTEAFF. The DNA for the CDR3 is TGTGCCAGCAGGTATACAGGGACTGAAGCTTTCTTT.

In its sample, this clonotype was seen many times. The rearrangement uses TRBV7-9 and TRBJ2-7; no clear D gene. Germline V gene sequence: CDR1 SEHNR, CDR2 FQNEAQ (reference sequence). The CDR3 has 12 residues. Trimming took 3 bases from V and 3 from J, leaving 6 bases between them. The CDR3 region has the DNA TGTGCCAGCAGCTTTGTCAGCTACGAGCAGTACTTC. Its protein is CASSFVSYEQYF.

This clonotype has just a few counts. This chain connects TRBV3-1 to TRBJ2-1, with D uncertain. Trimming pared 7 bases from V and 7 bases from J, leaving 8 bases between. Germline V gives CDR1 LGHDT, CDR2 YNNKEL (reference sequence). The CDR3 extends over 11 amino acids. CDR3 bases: TGTGCCAGCAAAGGATGGAATGAGCAGTTCTTC. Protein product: CASKGWNEQFF.

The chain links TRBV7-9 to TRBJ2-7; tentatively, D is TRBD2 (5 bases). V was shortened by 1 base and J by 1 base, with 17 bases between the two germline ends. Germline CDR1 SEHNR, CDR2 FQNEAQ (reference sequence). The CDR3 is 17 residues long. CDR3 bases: TGTGCCAGCAGCTTAGATCGCTGGGAGTTCTTGTCCTACGAGCAGTACTTC. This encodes CASSLDRWEFLSYEQYF.

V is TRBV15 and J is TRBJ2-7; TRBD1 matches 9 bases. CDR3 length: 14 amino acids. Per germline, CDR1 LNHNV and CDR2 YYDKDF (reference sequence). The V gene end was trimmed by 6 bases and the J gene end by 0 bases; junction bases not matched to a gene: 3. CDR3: CATRGTGRSYEQYF. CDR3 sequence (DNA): TGTGCCACCAGAGGGACAGGGCGCTCCTACGAGCAGTACTTC.